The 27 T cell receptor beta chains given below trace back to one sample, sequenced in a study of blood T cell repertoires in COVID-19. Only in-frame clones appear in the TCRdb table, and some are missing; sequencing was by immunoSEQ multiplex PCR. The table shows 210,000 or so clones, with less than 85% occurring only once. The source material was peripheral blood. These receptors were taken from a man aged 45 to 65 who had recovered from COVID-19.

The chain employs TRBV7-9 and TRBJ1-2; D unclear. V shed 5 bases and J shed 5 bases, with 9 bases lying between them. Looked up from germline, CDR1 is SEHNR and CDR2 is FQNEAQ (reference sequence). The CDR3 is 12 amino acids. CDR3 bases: TGTGCCAGCAGCCCCCAACGGTATGGCTACACCTTC. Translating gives CASSPQRYGYTF.

This chain's CDR3 is CASSNSGRGAKETQYF. The CDR3 DNA follows: TGTGCCAGCAGCAATAGCGGGAGGGGAGCCAAAGAGACCCAGTACTTC. The chain joins TRBV12-1 to TRBJ2-5; the table's D call TRBD2 went unverified against the DNA. TRBV12-1 constitutes a pseudogene. This CDR3 is 16 amino acids long.

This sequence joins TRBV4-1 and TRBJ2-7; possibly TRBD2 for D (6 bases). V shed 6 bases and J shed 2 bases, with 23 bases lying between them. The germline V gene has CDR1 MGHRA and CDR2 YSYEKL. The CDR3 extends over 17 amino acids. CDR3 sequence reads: CASRWILGGIAPYEQYF. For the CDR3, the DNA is TGCGCCAGCAGATGGATACTGGGCGGGATTGCCCCCTACGAGCAGTACTTC.

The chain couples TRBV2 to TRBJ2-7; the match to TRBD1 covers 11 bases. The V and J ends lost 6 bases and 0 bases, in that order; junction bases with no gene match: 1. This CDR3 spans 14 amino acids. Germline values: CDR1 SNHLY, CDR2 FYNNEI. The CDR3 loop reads CASRGTGGSYEQYF. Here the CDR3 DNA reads TGTGCCAGCAGAGGGACAGGGGGCTCCTACGAGCAGTACTTC.

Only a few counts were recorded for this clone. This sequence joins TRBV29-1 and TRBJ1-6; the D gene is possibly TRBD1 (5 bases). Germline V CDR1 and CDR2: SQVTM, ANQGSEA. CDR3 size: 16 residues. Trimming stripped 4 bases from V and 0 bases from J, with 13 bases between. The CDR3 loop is CSVVYDRASYNSPLHF. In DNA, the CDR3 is TGCAGCGTTGTCTACGACAGAGCCTCCTATAATTCACCCCTCCACTTT.

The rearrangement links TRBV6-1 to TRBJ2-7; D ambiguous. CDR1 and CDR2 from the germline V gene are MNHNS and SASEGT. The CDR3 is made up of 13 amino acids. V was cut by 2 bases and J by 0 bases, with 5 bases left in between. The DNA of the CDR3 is TGTGCCAGCAGTGAAACCAGCTCCTACGAGCAGTACTTC. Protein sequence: CASSETSSYEQYF.

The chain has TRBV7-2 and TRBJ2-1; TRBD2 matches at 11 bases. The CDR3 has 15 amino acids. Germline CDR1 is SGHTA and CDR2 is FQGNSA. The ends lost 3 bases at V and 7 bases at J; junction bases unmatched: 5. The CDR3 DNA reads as TGTGCCAGCAGCTTTTCGGTAGCGGGAGGGAATGAGCAGTTCTTC. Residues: CASSFSVAGGNEQFF.

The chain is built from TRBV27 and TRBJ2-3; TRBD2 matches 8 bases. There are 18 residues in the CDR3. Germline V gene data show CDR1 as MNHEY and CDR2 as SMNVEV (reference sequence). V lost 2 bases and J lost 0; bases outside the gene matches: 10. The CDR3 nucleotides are TGTGCCAGCAGTTTAGGTACTAGCGGATTTGTTAGCACAGATACGCAGTATTTT. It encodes CASSLGTSGFVSTDTQYF.

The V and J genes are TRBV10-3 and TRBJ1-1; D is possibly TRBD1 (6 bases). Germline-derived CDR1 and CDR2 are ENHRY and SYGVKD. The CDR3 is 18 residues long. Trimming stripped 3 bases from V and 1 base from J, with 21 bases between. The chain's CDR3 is CAISESPLMGAGNTEAFF. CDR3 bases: TGTGCCATCAGTGAATCCCCTTTAATGGGGGCCGGGAACACTGAAGCTTTCTTT.

The CDR3 DNA is TGTGCCAGCAGATCTACTAGCTCCTACGAGCAGTACTTC. Protein product: CASRSTSSYEQYF. V gene TRBV6-5 combines with J gene TRBJ2-7, with D perhaps matching TRBD2 (5 bases). The CDR3 covers 13 residues. The V gene lost 6 bases and the J gene lost 0 bases, with 9 bases spanning the gap. Per the germline V gene, CDR1 is MNHEY and CDR2 is SVGAGI.

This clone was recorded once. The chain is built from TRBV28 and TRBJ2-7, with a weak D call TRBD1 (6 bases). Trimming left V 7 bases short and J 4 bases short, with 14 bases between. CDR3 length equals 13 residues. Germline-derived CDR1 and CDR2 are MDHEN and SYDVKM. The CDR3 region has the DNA TGTGCCAGCACCCGACAGGATCGATACGAGCAGTACTTC. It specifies CASTRQDRYEQYF.

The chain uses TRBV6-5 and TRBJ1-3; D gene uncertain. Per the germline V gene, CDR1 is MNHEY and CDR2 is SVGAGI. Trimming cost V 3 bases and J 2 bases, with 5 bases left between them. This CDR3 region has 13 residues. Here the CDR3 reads CASSYTAGNTIYF. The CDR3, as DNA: TGTGCCAGCAGTTATACGGCTGGAAACACCATATATTTT.

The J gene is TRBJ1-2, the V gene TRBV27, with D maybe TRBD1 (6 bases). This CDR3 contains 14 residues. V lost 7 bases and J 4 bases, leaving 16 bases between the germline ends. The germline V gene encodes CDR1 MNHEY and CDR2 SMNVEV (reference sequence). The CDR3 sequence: CASKVGGGAYGYTF. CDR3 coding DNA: TGTGCCAGCAAAGTCGGAGGGGGGGCCTATGGCTACACCTTC.

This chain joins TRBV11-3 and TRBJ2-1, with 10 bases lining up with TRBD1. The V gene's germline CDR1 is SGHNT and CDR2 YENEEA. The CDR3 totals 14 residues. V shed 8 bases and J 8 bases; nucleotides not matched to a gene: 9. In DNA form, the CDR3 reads TGTGCCAGCTCTCCGGGACAGGGGTTCCATGAGCAGTTCTTC. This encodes CASSPGQGFHEQFF.

The CDR3 here is CASSFTGDNEQFF. The DNA of the CDR3 is TGCGCCAGCAGCTTTACAGGGGACAATGAGCAGTTCTTC. The gene calls are TRBV5-1 and TRBJ2-1; 7 nucleotides line up with TRBD1. Germline CDR1 reads SGHRS; CDR2 reads YFSETQ. This CDR3 contains 13 residues. V was pared by 2 bases and J by 5 bases, with 1 base of the junction left unmatched. Full variable domain (outside the CDR3, taken from reference TRBV5-1 and TRBJ2-1): KAGVTQTPRYLIKTRGQQVTLSCSPISGHRSVSWYQQTPGQGLQFLFEYFSETQRNKGNFPGRFSGRQFSNSRSEMNVSTLELGDSALYLCASSFTGDNEQFFGPGTRLTVL.

CDR3 region: CASSLADRIYEQYF. For the CDR3, the DNA is TGTGCCAGCAGCTTGGCGGACAGAATTTACGAGCAGTACTTC. This chain joins TRBV5-4 and TRBJ2-7, with D possibly being TRBD1 (6 bases). The CDR3 runs to 14 residues. V lost 0 bases to trimming and J lost 4 bases, with 11 bases between them. Germline loops: CDR1 SGHNT, CDR2 YYREEE (reference sequence).

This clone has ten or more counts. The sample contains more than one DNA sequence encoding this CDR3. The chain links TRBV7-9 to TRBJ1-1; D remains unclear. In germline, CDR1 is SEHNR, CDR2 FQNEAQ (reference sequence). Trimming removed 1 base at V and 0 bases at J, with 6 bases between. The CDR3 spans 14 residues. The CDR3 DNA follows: TGTGCCAGCAGCTTAGTTACAGTGAACACTGAAGCTTTCTTT. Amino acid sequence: CASSLVTVNTEAFF.

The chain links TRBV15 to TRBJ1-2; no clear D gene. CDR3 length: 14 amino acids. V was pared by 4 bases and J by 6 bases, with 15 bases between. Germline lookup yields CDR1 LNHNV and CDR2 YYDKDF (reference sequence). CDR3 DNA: TGTGCCACCAGCAAACACGCCGCGGCGGATGGCTACACCTTC. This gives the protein CATSKHAAADGYTF.

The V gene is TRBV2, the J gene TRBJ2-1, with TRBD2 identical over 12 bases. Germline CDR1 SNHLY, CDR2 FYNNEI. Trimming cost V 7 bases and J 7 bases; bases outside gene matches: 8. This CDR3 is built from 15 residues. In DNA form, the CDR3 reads TGTGCCAGCACCGTGACTAGCGGGAGTTTTAATGAGCAGTTCTTC. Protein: CASTVTSGSFNEQFF.

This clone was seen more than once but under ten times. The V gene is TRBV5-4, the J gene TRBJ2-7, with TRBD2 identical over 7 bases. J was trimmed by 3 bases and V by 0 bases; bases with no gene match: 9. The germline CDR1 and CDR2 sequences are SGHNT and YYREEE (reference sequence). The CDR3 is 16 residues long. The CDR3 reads CASSLGGSSGSYEQYF. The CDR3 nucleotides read TGTGCCAGCAGCTTGGGGGGGTCTAGCGGCAGCTACGAGCAGTACTTC.

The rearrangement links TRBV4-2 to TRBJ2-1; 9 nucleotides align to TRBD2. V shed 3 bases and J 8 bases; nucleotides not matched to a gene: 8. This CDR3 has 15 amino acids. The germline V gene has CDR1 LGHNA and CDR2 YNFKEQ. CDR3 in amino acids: CASSQRGGRADEQFF. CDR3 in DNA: TGTGCCAGCAGCCAGAGGGGCGGGAGGGCGGATGAGCAGTTCTTC.

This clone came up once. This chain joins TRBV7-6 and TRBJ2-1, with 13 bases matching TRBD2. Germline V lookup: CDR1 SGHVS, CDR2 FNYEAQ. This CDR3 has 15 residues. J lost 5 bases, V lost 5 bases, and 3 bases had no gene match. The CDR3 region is CASSPGTSGNNEQFF. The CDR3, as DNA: TGTGCCAGCAGCCCGGGGACTAGCGGGAACAATGAGCAGTTCTTC.

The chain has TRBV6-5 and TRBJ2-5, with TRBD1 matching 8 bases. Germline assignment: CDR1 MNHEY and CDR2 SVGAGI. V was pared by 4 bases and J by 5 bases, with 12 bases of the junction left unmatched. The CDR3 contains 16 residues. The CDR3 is CASSSRAGGNWETQYF. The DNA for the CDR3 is TGTGCCAGCAGTTCCCGGGCAGGGGGCAATTGGGAGACCCAGTACTTC.

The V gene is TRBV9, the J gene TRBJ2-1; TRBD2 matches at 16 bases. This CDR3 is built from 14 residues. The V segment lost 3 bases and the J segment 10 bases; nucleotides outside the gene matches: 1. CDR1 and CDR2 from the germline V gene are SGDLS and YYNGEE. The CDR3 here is CASSAGLAGGEQFF. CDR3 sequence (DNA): TGTGCCAGCAGCGCGGGACTAGCGGGAGGGGAGCAGTTCTTC.

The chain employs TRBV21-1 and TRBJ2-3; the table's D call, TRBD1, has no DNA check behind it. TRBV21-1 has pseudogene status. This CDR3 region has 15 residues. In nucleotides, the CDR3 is TGTGCCAGCAGCAAAGGTCACAGTAGCACAGATACGCAGTATTTT. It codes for CASSKGHSSTDTQYF.

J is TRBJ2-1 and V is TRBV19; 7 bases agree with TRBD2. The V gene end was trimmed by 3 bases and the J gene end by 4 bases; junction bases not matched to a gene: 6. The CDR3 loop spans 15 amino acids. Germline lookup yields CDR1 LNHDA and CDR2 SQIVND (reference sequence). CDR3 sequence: CASSIEGREYNEQFF. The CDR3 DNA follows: TGTGCCAGTAGTATCGAAGGGAGGGAGTACAATGAGCAGTTCTTC.

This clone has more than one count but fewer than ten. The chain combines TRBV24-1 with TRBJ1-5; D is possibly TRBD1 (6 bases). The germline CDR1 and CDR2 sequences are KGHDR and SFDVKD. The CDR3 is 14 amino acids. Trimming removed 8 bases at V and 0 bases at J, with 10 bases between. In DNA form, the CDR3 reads TGTGCCACCACGGGACAATATAGCAATCAGCCCCAGCATTTT. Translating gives CATTGQYSNQPQHF.